Below, one TCR beta chain is given with its context. As yet, its antigen is unknown. Sequencing was performed with immunoSEQ multiplex PCR; in TCRdb, only in-frame clones are kept and a portion is missing. The table has roughly 2.5 million clones, 90% to 95% seen once. The data derive from a study of shared clonotypes between healthy human individuals. Whole-study context: The donor group consisted of two women and a few men, aged 18 to 49. General study points: Estimated richness values were generally larger in naive subsets than in memory subsets. It was the non-shared clonotypes that had lower generation probabilities than clonotypes shared by all four donors.

CDR3 length equals 15 residues. V shed 3 bases and J shed 0 bases, with 12 bases lying between them. Looked up from germline, CDR1 is SGHKS and CDR2 is YYEKEE (reference sequence). The sequence was collected from a man between 18 and 29 years old in good health. This chain links TRBV5-5 with TRBJ1-2, with a possible D match to TRBD1 (6 bases). Sequencing input: naive CD4+ T cells sorted from blood. Described subset: CD45RA+ positively selected. The CDR3 bases are TGTGCCAGCAGCTACACAGGGTTAACTAACTATGGCTACACCTTC. This gives the protein CASSYTGLTNYGYTF.